The 24 T cell receptor beta chains presented below share a single source sample, sequenced in a study of T cell changes during pregnancy in multiple sclerosis. TCRdb's table, derived via immunoSEQ multiplex PCR, lists solely in-frame clones and lacks some. The data show under 60,000 clones, approximately 90% seen once. Here the sequenced sample was CD4+ T cells from peripheral blood mononuclear cells, taken in the second trimester of pregnancy. Receptors originate from a female donor in good health, enrolled as a control in a pregnancy study.

This rearrangement joins TRBV9 to TRBJ2-1; the match to TRBD2 covers 8 bases. This CDR3 has 15 residues. V lost 0 bases to trimming and J lost 5 bases; unmatched junction nucleotides: 4. CDR1 and CDR2 (germline): SGDLS, YYNGEE. The CDR3 is CASSVARGGDNEQFF. The CDR3 nucleotides read TGTGCCAGCAGCGTAGCTCGGGGGGGCGACAATGAGCAGTTCTTC.

V gene TRBV11-2 combines with J gene TRBJ2-7; TRBD1 aligns across 11 bases. Germline-derived CDR1 and CDR2 are SGHAT and FQNNGV. V lost 5 bases and J lost 5; bases outside the gene matches: 5. This CDR3 has 14 residues. The CDR3 DNA sequence: TGTGCCAGCAGCCTGGACAGGGGGCCCCACGAGCAGTACTTC. Protein: CASSLDRGPHEQYF.

V usage is TRBV10-3 and J usage is TRBJ1-1; no definite D call. V gave up 6 bases and J gave up 3 bases, with 17 bases separating them. Germline loops: CDR1 ENHRY, CDR2 SYGVKD. The CDR3 length is 15 residues. The CDR3 loop is CAIRVLNTRDTEAFF. CDR3 bases: TGTGCCATCAGAGTTCTAAATACCCGGGACACTGAAGCTTTCTTT.

The J gene is TRBJ1-5, the V gene TRBV30, with D unresolved. The V end was cut by 0 bases, the J end by 4 bases, with 7 bases between. CDR1 and CDR2 (germline): GTSNPN, SVGIG (reference sequence). The CDR3 contains 13 residues. This CDR3 reads CAWSVSGNQPQHF. The CDR3 bases are TGTGCCTGGAGTGTGAGTGGTAATCAGCCCCAGCATTTT. Complete variable domain (other parts from reference TRBV30 and TRBJ1-5): SQTIHQWPATLVQPVGSPLSLECTVEGTSNPNLYWYRQAAGRGLQLLFYSVGIGQISSEVPQNLSASRPQDRQFILSSKKLLLSDSGFYLCAWSVSGNQPQHFGDGTRLSIL.

V usage is TRBV6-1 and J usage is TRBJ1-5, with unresolved D. Germline V lookup: CDR1 MNHNS, CDR2 SASEGT. This CDR3 has 14 residues. V dropped 4 bases and J dropped 0 bases, with 7 bases sitting between them. In DNA, the CDR3 is TGTGCCAGCAGTGCCATAGTTAGCAATCAGCCCCAGCATTTT. Translating gives CASSAIVSNQPQHF.

The gene calls are TRBV29-1 and TRBJ2-7, with D perhaps matching TRBD1 (6 bases). This CDR3 is 18 amino acids long. CDR1 and CDR2 (germline): SQVTM, ANQGSEA. Trimming took off 3 bases at V and 2 bases at J, with 26 bases between the two ends. CDR3 amino acids: CSVEEPRMVDRSTYEQYF. The DNA of the CDR3 is TGCAGCGTTGAGGAACCGAGGATGGTAGACAGGTCAACCTACGAGCAGTACTTC.

The chain recombines TRBV7-8 with TRBJ2-6; D might be TRBD1 (6 bases). Between the trimmed V and J ends, which lost 9 bases and 1 base, there was a span of 19 bases. Per the germline V gene, CDR1 is SGHVS and CDR2 is FQNEAQ. The CDR3 contains 17 residues. This chain's CDR3 is CASLRTVSLSGANVLTF. In DNA form, the CDR3 reads TGTGCCAGTTTGCGGACAGTCTCCCTATCTGGGGCCAACGTCCTGACTTTC.

V is TRBV18 and J is TRBJ1-1; D perhaps matches TRBD1 (5 bases). CDR1 KGHSH and CDR2 LQKENI come from the germline V gene. Trimming took off 4 bases at V and 1 base at J, with 13 bases between the two ends. CDR3 size: 15 residues. The CDR3 spells CASSLSGRGNTEAFF. Written as DNA, the CDR3 is TGTGCCAGCTCACTTTCTGGTAGGGGGAACACTGAAGCTTTCTTT.

The V and J genes are TRBV19 and TRBJ1-5; D not resolved. Deletions cut 8 bases from V and 4 bases from J, with 15 bases between. CDR3 size: 14 residues. Germline lookup yields CDR1 LNHDA and CDR2 SQIVND (reference sequence). The CDR3 reads CASLNAGSNQPQHF. The CDR3 bases are TGTGCCAGTTTAAACGCGGGCTCTAATCAGCCCCAGCATTTT.

A single count supports this clone. The rearrangement uses TRBV7-9 and TRBJ1-2, with D perhaps TRBD1 (5 bases). The V and J ends lost 5 bases and 4 bases respectively, with 14 bases between them. Germline CDR1 is SEHNR and CDR2 is FQNEAQ (reference sequence). This CDR3 has 14 residues. The CDR3 DNA reads as TGTGCCAGCAGCCCCAGGGATCTTGGCTATGGCTACACCTTC. Amino acid sequence: CASSPRDLGYGYTF.

The J gene is TRBJ2-7, the V gene TRBV18; TRBD1 agrees at 12 bases. Germline V lookup: CDR1 KGHSH, CDR2 LQKENI. The CDR3 length is 14 residues. The V segment lost 3 bases and the J segment 6 bases; nucleotides outside the gene matches: 3. CDR3 sequence: CASSPPGQGAEQYF. The CDR3 DNA reads as TGTGCCAGCTCACCGCCGGGACAGGGGGCCGAGCAGTACTTC. Looking up the rest from reference TRBV18 and TRBJ2-7 gives the full variable domain: NAGVMQNPRHLVRRRGQEARLRCSPMKGHSHVYWYRQLPEEGLKFMVYLQKENIIDESGMPKERFSAEFPKEGPSILRIQQVVRGDSAAYFCASSPPGQGAEQYFGPGTRLTVT.

This chain joins TRBV9 and TRBJ2-7; maybe TRBD2 (5 bases). The length of the CDR3 is 15 residues. Germline V gene data show CDR1 as SGDLS and CDR2 as YYNGEE. Trimming pared 4 bases from V and 3 bases from J, leaving 17 bases between. This CDR3 is CASSQSGVPVYEQYF. The CDR3 coding sequence is TGTGCCAGCAGCCAAAGCGGCGTACCTGTCTACGAGCAGTACTTC.

The rearrangement uses TRBV7-2 and TRBJ2-7, with 7 bases that match TRBD1. J was trimmed by 4 bases and V by 1 base; bases with no gene match: 7. The CDR3 length is 15 residues. Germline V gives CDR1 SGHTA, CDR2 FQGNSA. CDR3 nucleotides: TGTGCCAGCAGCTTAGAAGGGGGCTTTGGTTACGAGCAGTACTTC. Translating it yields CASSLEGGFGYEQYF.

This chain joins TRBV7-9 and TRBJ2-1; maybe TRBD2 (6 bases). Trimming pared 5 bases from V and 0 bases from J, leaving 11 bases between. The germline gives CDR1 SEHNR, CDR2 FQNEAQ (reference sequence). This CDR3 region has 15 residues. The CDR3 DNA follows: TGTGCCAGCAGCCCTGGGAGGCGCTCCTACAATGAGCAGTTCTTC. It is translated as CASSPGRRSYNEQFF.

This clone has only one observation. V is TRBV7-7 and J is TRBJ2-7; D might be TRBD2 (5 bases). The CDR3 runs 14 residues. Germline V gene data show CDR1 as SSHAT and CDR2 as FNYEAQ (reference sequence). The V and J ends lost 1 base and 4 bases respectively, with 11 bases between them. The CDR3 nucleotides are TGTGCCAGCAGCTTAGATGAGGGCACGTACGAGCAGTACTTC. This sequence encodes CASSLDEGTYEQYF.

V gene TRBV2 combines with J gene TRBJ1-5; D is unclear. V lost 4 bases and J 2 bases, leaving 12 bases between the germline ends. CDR3 length: 15 residues. Germline V gene lookup returns CDR1 SNHLY and CDR2 FYNNEI. The CDR3 region is CASSVSLEGNQPQHF. In nucleotides, the CDR3 is TGTGCCAGCAGTGTCAGTCTCGAGGGCAATCAGCCCCAGCATTTT.

This clone has more than one count but fewer than ten. The same CDR3 is also encoded by other DNA sequences in this sample. CDR3 amino acids: CASSKTGGPGTEAFF. CDR3 bases: TGTGCCAGCAGCAAGACAGGGGGCCCGGGCACTGAAGCTTTCTTT. The chain recombines TRBV7-3 with TRBJ1-1; TRBD1 agrees at 10 bases. The junction had 7 bases not matched to a gene; V was cut back by 5 bases and J by 4 bases. CDR1 is SGHTA, CDR2 FQGTGA, per germline. The CDR3 loop spans 15 amino acids.

The chain has TRBV5-8 and TRBJ1-6, with D maybe TRBD1 (6 bases). The CDR3 has 16 amino acids. Trimming pared 4 bases from V and 10 bases from J, leaving 21 bases between. The germline CDR1 and CDR2 sequences are SGHTS and YDEGEE. CDR3 in DNA: TGTGCCAGCAGCCTGAGGAGCAGGGGCCGGAACTCACCCCTCCACTTT. This gives the protein CASSLRSRGRNSPLHF.

The chain couples TRBV5-4 to TRBJ2-5; 7 nucleotides line up with TRBD1. Germline CDR1 and CDR2: SGHNT and YYREEE (reference sequence). J lost 1 base, V lost 4 bases, and 1 base had no gene match. The CDR3 covers 13 residues. CDR3 region: CASSRDSQETQYF. The DNA for the CDR3 is TGTGCCAGCAGCCGGGACAGCCAAGAGACCCAGTACTTC. The whole variable domain, filled in from reference TRBV5-4 and TRBJ2-5, reads ETGVTQSPTHLIKTRGQQVTLRCSSQSGHNTVSWYQQALGQGPQFIFQYYREEENGRGNFPPRFSGLQFPNYSSELNVNALELDDSALYLCASSRDSQETQYFGPGTRLLVL.

This chain connects TRBV4-2 to TRBJ1-4; TRBD1 aligns across 9 bases. Trimming took 6 bases from V and 7 from J; bases not matched to a gene: 9. The CDR3 sequence is 15 residues long. CDR1 is LGHNA and CDR2 is YNFKEQ in the germline V gene. The DNA for the CDR3 is TGTGCCAGCAGGCCCCCCGGGACAGGGTCTGAAAAACTGTTTTTT. Protein product: CASRPPGTGSEKLFF.

V and J are TRBV5-1 and TRBJ1-6; D is ambiguous. The CDR3 is made up of 14 amino acids. Per germline, CDR1 SGHRS and CDR2 YFSETQ. Between the trimmed V and J ends, which lost 5 bases and 7 bases, there was a span of 13 bases. The CDR3 region is CASSEGVSNSPLHF. The CDR3 DNA sequence: TGCGCCAGCAGTGAGGGCGTCAGCAATTCACCCCTCCACTTT.

V and J are TRBV6-6 and TRBJ1-1; D gene ambiguous. The ends were cut back, 0 bases at V and 4 bases at J, with 9 bases in the middle. Germline values: CDR1 MNHNY, CDR2 SVGAGI (reference sequence). The CDR3 loop spans 14 amino acids. Written as DNA, the CDR3 is TGTGCCAGCAGTTACTCCGGGTTGGGCACTGAAGCTTTCTTT. Translated: CASSYSGLGTEAFF.

This clone showed up just once. The CDR3 here is CASSIDQGGSPLNTEAFF. The CDR3, as DNA: TGTGCCAGTAGTATAGATCAGGGCGGATCACCATTGAACACTGAAGCTTTCTTT. The V and J genes are TRBV19 and TRBJ1-1, with D maybe TRBD1 (5 bases). Germline V gene lookup returns CDR1 LNHDA and CDR2 SQIVND (reference sequence). The V end was cut by 0 bases, the J end by 0 bases, with 17 bases between. This CDR3 contains 18 residues.

This sequence joins TRBV2 and TRBJ1-4; TRBD1 is a possible D gene (5 bases). CDR1 SNHLY and CDR2 FYNNEI come from the germline V gene. V lost 10 bases, J lost 4 bases, and 13 bases lay in between. The CDR3 has 13 residues. Here the CDR3 reads CATEGAFNEKLFF. Here the CDR3 DNA reads TGTGCCACCGAAGGGGCGTTTAATGAAAAACTGTTTTTT.